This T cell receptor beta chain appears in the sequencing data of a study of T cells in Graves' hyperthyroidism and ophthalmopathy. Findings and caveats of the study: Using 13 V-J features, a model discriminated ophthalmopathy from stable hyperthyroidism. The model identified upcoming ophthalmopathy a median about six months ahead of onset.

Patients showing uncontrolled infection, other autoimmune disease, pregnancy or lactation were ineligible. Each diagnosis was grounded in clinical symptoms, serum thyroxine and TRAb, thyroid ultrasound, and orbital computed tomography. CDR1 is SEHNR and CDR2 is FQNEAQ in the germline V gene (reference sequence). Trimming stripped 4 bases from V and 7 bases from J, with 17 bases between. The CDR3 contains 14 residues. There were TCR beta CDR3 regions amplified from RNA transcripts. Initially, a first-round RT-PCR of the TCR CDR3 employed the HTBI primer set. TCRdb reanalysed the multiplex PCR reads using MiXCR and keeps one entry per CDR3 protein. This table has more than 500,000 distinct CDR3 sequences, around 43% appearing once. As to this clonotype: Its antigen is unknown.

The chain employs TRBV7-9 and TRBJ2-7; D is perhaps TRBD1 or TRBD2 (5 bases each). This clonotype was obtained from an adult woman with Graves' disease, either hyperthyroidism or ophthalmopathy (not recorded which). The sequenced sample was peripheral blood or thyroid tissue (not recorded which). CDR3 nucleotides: TGTGCCAGCAGCTCCCGGGACGCCCCGGGTGAGCAGTACTTC. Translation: CASSSRDAPGEQYF.